A selection of T cell receptor beta chains follows, all from one sample in a study of CD8+CD57+ T cells in acquired aplastic anemia. One entry per CDR3 protein results from TCRdb running MiXCR on the reads. The sample holds roughly 250,000 distinct CDR3 sequences; around 82% are singletons and the top ten take 40% to 50%. The sample taken for sequencing was sorted CD4+, CD8+, or CD8+CD57+ T cells (not recorded which) from PBMCs. Receptor source: a human donor with aplastic anemia. The CDR3 runs from the conserved cysteine through the conserved F or W. A D gene is named only where the DNA matches it firmly. Only some rows state a clone size, as once, few, many or a class for expanded clones.

D	size	V	J	DNA	CDR3
.	.	TRBV7-2	TRBJ2-3	TGTGCCAGCAGCGCAGGCGCCACCAATACGCAGTATTTT	CASSAGATNTQYF
.	.	TRBV9	TRBJ1-4	TGTGCCATCAGTGAGTCTTCAGAAGAGCAGTATTATGAAAAACTGTTTTTT	CAISESSEEQYYEKLFF
.	.	TRBV9	TRBJ2-5	TGTGCCAGCAGCGGAGGCAGAGATCAGGAGAACCAGTACTTC	CASSGGRDQENQYF
.	.	TRBV5-5	TRBJ2-1	TGTGCCAGCAGTCCGAAGAGGGTCTACAATGAGCAGTTCTTC	CASSPKRVYNEQFF
TRBD1	.	TRBV14	TRBJ2-2	TGTGCCAGCAGCCCGGGACAGGGGGGGAGGGAGCAGTTT	CASSPGQGGREQF
.	.	TRBV11-3	TRBJ2-1	TGTGCCAGCAGCTTTGGGGGGACAGATGAGCAGTTCTTC	CASSFGGTDEQFF
.	.	TRBV5-8	TRBJ2-5	TGCGCCAGCAGCCTGCAGGGGAAACAAGAGACCCAGTACTTC	CASSLQGKQETQYF
TRBD1	few	TRBV25-1	TRBJ1-5	TGTGCCAGCAGTGGAGGACAGGGCGAGGGTCAGCCCCAGCATTTT	CASSGGQGEGQPQHF
.	medium-sized	TRBV9	TRBJ1-2	TGTGCCAGCAGCGGGGATGGGGGAGGTGGCTACACCTTC	CASSGDGGGGYTF
.	.	TRBV7-2	TRBJ1-1	TGTGCCAGCAGCGCAGGTTCTGGGTCACCCCTCCAAGCTTTCTTT	CASSAGSGSPLQAFF
TRBD1	.	TRBV24-1	TRBJ2-3	TGTGCCACCAGTGACCCGACAGGGGCTAGCACAGATACGCAGTATTTT	CATSDPTGASTDTQYF
.	.	TRBV2	TRBJ1-5	TGTGCCAGCAGTGATGCTTATAGTACCCAGCCCCAGCATTTT	CASSDAYSTQPQHF
TRBD1	.	TRBV7-2	TRBJ1-1	TGTGCCAGCAGCCTCACACTGACAGGGACCAATGAAGCTTTT	CASSLTLTGTNEAF
.	.	TRBV11-1	TRBJ2-3	TGTGCCAGCAGCTTGTTAGACCCAGCCGATACGCAGTATTTT	CASSLLDPADTQYF
TRBD1	.	TRBV7-9	TRBJ2-3	TGTGCCAGCAGCGCCAGGACAGGGACCGTGACAACCAGCTATTTT	CASSARTGTVTTSYF
TRBD1	once	TRBV5-1	TRBJ2-6	TGCGCCAGCAGCCAGCAGGGACAGGGAGTGTCTGGGGCCAACGTCCTGACTTTC	CASSQQGQGVSGANVLTF
.	.	TRBV10-3	TRBJ2-1	TGTGCCAGTAGTATAGCGCGCGGACCCTACAATGAGCAGTTCTTC	CASSIARGPYNEQFF
TRBD1	.	TRBV2	TRBJ2-3	TGTGCCAGCAGGGGACAGGGGTCAGGTGAGCAGTATTTT	CASRGQGSGEQYF
.	.	TRBV7-3	TRBJ2-5	TGTGCCACCAGCAGGGGCTCCAGCAAAGAGACCTTGTTCTTC	CATSRGSSKETLFF
TRBD1	few	TRBV29-1	TRBJ1-2	TGCAGCGCCGAACTAGAAGGCGGTGAGACAGGGGATGGCTACACCTTC	CSAELEGGETGDGYTF
.	.	TRBV7-3	TRBJ2-3	TGTGCCAGCAGTGATGGGGGGATCCATGAGCCGCACTTCTTT	CASSDGGIHEPHFF
.	.	TRBV19	TRBJ1-1	TGTGCCAGTAGTATAGCTATCGCAGCCCACAATGAGGAGTTCTTC	CASSIAIAAHNEEFF
TRBD2	.	TRBV15	TRBJ2-7	TGTGCCACCAGCATTTCCGGGACTAAGTACGAGCAGTACTTC	CATSISGTKYEQYF
.	.	TRBV15	TRBJ2-7	TGTGCCACCAGCAGGGGTAACGTAGCCTACAATGAGCAGTACTTC	CATSRGNVAYNEQYF